These 20 T cell receptor beta chains were sequenced from one sample in a study of T cells in Graves' hyperthyroidism and ophthalmopathy. Authors of the study amplified TCR beta CDR3 regions from RNA transcripts. The TCR CDR3 was amplified in a first-round RT-PCR using the HTBI primer set. Each CDR3 protein gets one entry after TCRdb re-called the multiplex PCR reads with MiXCR. The sample shows 540,000 or so distinct CDR3 sequences, 15% to 19% of them seen only once. Input material: blood. These receptors were taken from a woman in her twenties or thirties with Graves' hyperthyroidism.

As concerns this clonotype: Being one base from a much bigger clone, this may be a read error. The chain couples TRBV7-3 to TRBJ2-2; possible D gene TRBD2, 6 bases. Germline V gives CDR1 SGHTA, CDR2 FQGTGA. CDR3 length equals 15 residues. The CDR3 sequence: CASSPDGLNTGGLFF. DNA for the CDR3: TGTGCCAGCAGCCCCGATGGACTGAACACCGGGGGGCTGTTTTTT.

This clonotype was counted at least ten times. V gene TRBV7-2 combines with J gene TRBJ1-1; a weak D match, TRBD1 (6 bases). The CDR3 consists of 17 residues. Germline V lookup: CDR1 SGHTA, CDR2 FQGNSA. Deletions cut 2 bases from V and 1 base from J, with 17 bases between. CDR3 DNA: TGTGCCAGCAGCTTAACTACAATGGGACAACCGAACACTGAAGCTTTCTTT. Protein sequence: CASSLTTMGQPNTEAFF.

About this clonotype itself: A much larger clone differs by one base, so this may be a read error. The chain links TRBV18 to TRBJ2-1; D is unclear. CDR1 and CDR2 from the germline V gene are KGHSH and LQKENI. The CDR3 is 14 amino acids. The germline V and J ends were trimmed by 6 bases and 8 bases, with 17 bases remaining between them. Here the CDR3 reads CASSKVGKLDEQFF. CDR3 sequence (DNA): TGTGCCAGCTCTAAGGTCGGCAAGTTGGATGAGCAGTTCTTC.

This clonotype was detected ten times or more. The chain links TRBV2 to TRBJ2-3; maybe TRBD2 (6 bases). Germline V gives CDR1 SNHLY, CDR2 FYNNEI. The V end lost 2 bases, the J end lost 2 bases, and 14 bases lay between the germline ends. The CDR3 is 16 amino acids. The CDR3 coding sequence is TGTGCCAGCAGTGAAAGGGGACTTGAAAACACAGATACGCAGTATTTT. Its translation is CASSERGLENTDTQYF.

The chain uses TRBV10-3 and TRBJ2-5, with D uncertain. Trimming took 2 bases from V and 1 from J, leaving 2 bases between them. The CDR3 runs 12 residues. CDR1 is ENHRY, CDR2 SYGVKD, per germline. In nucleotides, the CDR3 is TGTGCCATCAGTGAGACCCAAGAGACCCAGTACTTC. This translates into CAISETQETQYF.

This clonotype was seen a few times. DNA of the CDR3: TGTGCCAGCGAGGGGGCCGAAGAGACCCAGTACTTC. Translated: CASEGAEETQYF. The chain employs TRBV6-1 and TRBJ2-5; TRBD1 aligns across 7 bases. The CDR3 length is 12 residues. Germline CDR1 reads MNHNS; CDR2 reads SASEGT. V lost 8 bases to trimming and J lost 3 bases; unmatched junction nucleotides: 3.

This clonotype was observed at least ten times. The rearrangement uses TRBV20-1 and TRBJ2-5; TRBD2 aligns across 9 bases. CDR1 DFQATT and CDR2 SNEGSKA come from the germline V gene (reference sequence). CDR3 length equals 14 residues. Trimming cost V 4 bases and J 7 bases; bases outside gene matches: 10. CDR3 nucleotides: TGCAGTGCTACCGAGACTAGCGGAACGGGGACCCAGTACTTC. It codes for CSATETSGTGTQYF.

In its sample, this clonotype was seen many times. This chain links TRBV7-3 with TRBJ2-2; D possibly matches TRBD1 or TRBD2 (5 bases each). The V gene's germline CDR1 is SGHTA and CDR2 FQGTGA. CDR3 length equals 14 residues. V shed 5 bases and J shed 13 bases, with 20 bases lying between them. The CDR3: CASSPRTGQTRLFF. The CDR3 DNA sequence: TGTGCCAGCAGCCCTAGGACGGGGCAGACCAGGCTGTTTTTT.

This clonotype was seen at least ten times. V usage is TRBV5-1 and J usage is TRBJ2-2, with D unclear. Germline loops: CDR1 SGHRS, CDR2 YFSETQ. Deletions cut 0 bases from V and 0 bases from J, with 6 bases between. CDR3 length: 15 amino acids. The CDR3, as DNA: TGCGCCAGCAGCTTGGAGTTGTCGAACACCGGGGAGCTGTTTTTT. Residues: CASSLELSNTGELFF.

This clonotype was detected ten times or more. This chain uses TRBV11-2 with TRBJ2-5, with 7 nucleotides matching TRBD1. V lost 6 bases, J lost 5 bases, and 6 bases stayed unmatched. This CDR3 is built from 13 residues. Germline-derived CDR1 and CDR2 are SGHAT and FQNNGV. CDR3: CASRPTGTETQYF. DNA for the CDR3: TGTGCCAGCAGGCCGACAGGGACCGAGACCCAGTACTTC.

This clonotype was detected only a few times. The chain is built from TRBV6-2 or TRBV6-3 and TRBJ2-4, with 8 nucleotides matching TRBD1. This CDR3 region has 16 residues. Trimming at V came to 4 bases and at J to 4 bases, leaving 9 bases not matched to a gene. CDR1 MNHEY and CDR2 SVGEGT come from the germline V gene. The CDR3 DNA reads TGTGCCAGCAGTTTCCCGGCGACAGGGGATAAAAACATTCAGTACTTC. As protein: CASSFPATGDKNIQYF.

The chain joins TRBV12-3 or TRBV12-4 to TRBJ1-4; 9 nucleotides line up with TRBD1. Unmatched junction bases numbered 6, after V lost 1 base and J lost 0 bases. The CDR3 sequence is 18 residues long. CDR3 sequence (DNA): TGTGCCAGCAGTTTAGGGGACAGGGTGGATGCAACTAATGAAAAACTGTTTTTT. Amino acid sequence: CASSLGDRVDATNEKLFF.

This clonotype occurred a few times. This chain uses TRBV12-3 or TRBV12-4 with TRBJ1-1; tentative D call: TRBD1 (6 bases). The ends were cut back, 3 bases at V and 7 bases at J, with 9 bases in the middle. The CDR3 is 12 amino acids. The CDR3: CASSLLGGEAFF. In DNA form, the CDR3 reads TGTGCCAGCAGTTTGCTAGGGGGTGAAGCTTTCTTT.

In its sample, this clonotype was seen many times. This chain connects TRBV7-2 to TRBJ2-7, with D uncertain. Germline lookup yields CDR1 SGHTA and CDR2 FQGNSA. Trimming cost V 5 bases and J 6 bases, with 2 bases left between them. CDR3 size: 9 residues. CDR3 DNA sequence: TGTGCCAGCAGCCCCGAGCAGTACTTC. This translates into CASSPEQYF.

This clonotype was counted ten times or more. This chain links TRBV28 with TRBJ2-1, with TRBD2 identical over 7 bases. CDR3 size: 16 residues. Germline CDR1 is MDHEN and CDR2 is SYDVKM. J lost 1 base, V lost 6 bases, and 9 bases had no gene match. The CDR3 region is CASSRLAVRSYNEQFF. CDR3 DNA sequence: TGTGCCAGCAGCCGGCTAGCGGTCCGTTCCTACAATGAGCAGTTCTTC.

V is TRBV27 and J is TRBJ1-5; no clear D. Germline V gives CDR1 MNHEY, CDR2 SMNVEV (reference sequence). V was shortened by 5 bases and J by 5 bases, with 13 bases between the two germline ends. The CDR3 runs 14 residues. The DNA of the CDR3 is TGTGCCAGCAGTCCCTCGGGAAGTCATCAGCCCCAGCATTTT. Its protein product is CASSPSGSHQPQHF.

This clonotype was counted at least ten times. The chain joins TRBV18 to TRBJ2-3; D remains unclear. Germline assignment: CDR1 KGHSH and CDR2 LQKENI. The CDR3 extends over 16 amino acids. Trimming took off 1 base at V and 0 bases at J, with 11 bases between the two ends. In DNA form, the CDR3 reads TGTGCCAGCTCACCACTGGTGGGAACTAGCACAGATACGCAGTATTTT. Amino acid sequence: CASSPLVGTSTDTQYF.

The chain links TRBV20-1 to TRBJ1-1; no reliable D call. The germline V gene has CDR1 DFQATT and CDR2 SNEGSKA (reference sequence). Trimming removed 5 bases at V and 2 bases at J, with 15 bases between. CDR3 length: 14 residues. The CDR3 sequence is CSAQDVGVNTEAFF. CDR3 coding DNA: TGCAGTGCTCAGGACGTTGGGGTTAACACTGAAGCTTTCTTT.

Only a few counts were recorded for this clonotype. The chain uses TRBV5-1 and TRBJ2-1; TRBD2 agrees at 14 bases. V gave up 4 bases and J gave up 1 base; unmatched junction bases: 10. The CDR3 runs to 19 residues. CDR1 is SGHRS, CDR2 YFSETQ, per germline. CDR3 sequence (DNA): TGCGCCAGCAGCCTGAAGACTAGCGGGAGGGTCGGGTCCTACAATGAGCAGTTCTTC. As protein: CASSLKTSGRVGSYNEQFF. Supplemented by reference TRBV5-1 and TRBJ2-1, the full variable domain reads KAGVTQTPRYLIKTRGQQVTLSCSPISGHRSVSWYQQTPGQGLQFLFEYFSETQRNKGNFPGRFSGRQFSNSRSEMNVSTLELGDSALYLCASSLKTSGRVGSYNEQFFGPGTRLTVL.

This clonotype has a count of ten or more. The chain recombines TRBV13 with TRBJ2-5, with D hard to call. The CDR3 consists of 11 residues. Germline V gives CDR1 PRHDT, CDR2 FYEKMQ (reference sequence). V shed 0 bases and J shed 11 bases, with 7 bases lying between them. The CDR3 DNA follows: TGTGCCAGCAGCTTAGGAGAGGCACAGTACTTC. It codes for CASSLGEAQYF.